This entry concerns a single TCR beta chain. The sample originates from a study of blood T cell repertoires in COVID-19. Study as a whole: From T cells, B-cell-depleted T cells, or PBMCs came the material, which was cDNA or gDNA.

The trim removed 5 bases at V and 5 bases at J, leaving 9 bases unmatched. The CDR3 is made up of 16 amino acids. CDR1 is PRHDT, CDR2 FYEKMQ, per germline (reference sequence). The repertoire was sequenced with immunoSEQ multiplex PCR; TCRdb's copy has only in-frame clones and lacks some. The profile covers over 300,000 clones, with around 83% appearing a single time and 1% to 1.5% taken by the ten largest. Sequencing was performed on peripheral blood. This TCR was sampled from a woman aged 45-65 years with acute or convalescent COVID-19. This chain joins TRBV13 and TRBJ1-1; 12 bases agree with TRBD1. The CDR3 spells CASSLPGQGAWTEAFF. As DNA, the CDR3 is TGTGCCAGCAGCCTCCCGGGACAGGGGGCGTGGACTGAAGCTTTCTTT.